The clone carrying this T cell receptor beta chain is a singleton in its sample. Cohorts were based on clinical histories the participants reported. The data were produced by immunoSEQ multiplex PCR, yet TCRdb's version contains in-frame clones alone and is incomplete. The sample holds about 250,000 clones; around 86% are singletons and the top ten take roughly a sixth. This record comes from a study of blood T cell repertoires in COVID-19. Study-level information: Spain, Italy and the United States supplied samples that represented acute and convalescent COVID-19. T cells, B-cell-depleted T cells, or PBMCs supplied cDNA or gDNA.

Looked up from germline, CDR1 is SGHTA and CDR2 is FQGTGA. CDR3 size: 16 residues. J was trimmed by 5 bases and V by 2 bases; bases with no gene match: 6. The specimen was PBMCs or T cells enriched from blood (not recorded which). The clonotype was recovered from a man aged 18 to 29 who had recovered from COVID-19. The V call is TRBV7-3, the J call TRBJ2-5, with 12 bases aligning to TRBD2. In DNA form, the CDR3 reads TGTGCCAGCAGCTTAGCCCCAGGACTAGCGGGGGAGACCCAGTACTTC. This codes for CASSLAPGLAGETQYF.